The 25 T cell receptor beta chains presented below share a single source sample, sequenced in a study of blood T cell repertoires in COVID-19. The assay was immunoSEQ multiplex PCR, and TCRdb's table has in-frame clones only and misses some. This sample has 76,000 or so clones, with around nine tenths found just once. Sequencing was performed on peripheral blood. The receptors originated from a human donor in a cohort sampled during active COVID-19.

This chain's CDR3 is CASSPEGGGFYEQYF. The CDR3 DNA reads as TGTGCCAGCAGCCCCGAGGGGGGGGGCTTCTACGAGCAGTACTTC. V usage is TRBV9 and J usage is TRBJ2-7, with TRBD2 as a possible D gene (7 bases). Between the trimmed V and J ends, which lost 4 bases and 3 bases, there was a span of 17 bases. The CDR3 covers 15 residues. Germline values: CDR1 SGDLS, CDR2 YYNGEE.

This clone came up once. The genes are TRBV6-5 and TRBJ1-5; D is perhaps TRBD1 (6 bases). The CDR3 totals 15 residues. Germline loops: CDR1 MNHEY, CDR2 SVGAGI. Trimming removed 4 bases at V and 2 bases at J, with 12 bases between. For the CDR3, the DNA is TGTGCCAGCAGTTCCCGACAGGCAGGCAATCAGCCCCAGCATTTT. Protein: CASSSRQAGNQPQHF.

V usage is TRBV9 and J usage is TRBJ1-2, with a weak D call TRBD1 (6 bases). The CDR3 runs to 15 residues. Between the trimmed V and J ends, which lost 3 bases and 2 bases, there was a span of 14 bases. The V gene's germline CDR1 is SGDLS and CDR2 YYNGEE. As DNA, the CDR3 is TGTGCCAGCAGCGCCTCCCCAGGGGCAAACTATGGCTACACCTTC. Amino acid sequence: CASSASPGANYGYTF.

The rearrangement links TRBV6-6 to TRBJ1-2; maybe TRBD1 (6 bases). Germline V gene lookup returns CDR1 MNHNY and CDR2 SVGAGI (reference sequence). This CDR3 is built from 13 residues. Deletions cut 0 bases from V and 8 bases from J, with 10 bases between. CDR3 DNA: TGTGCCAGCAGTTACTCGTCAGGGGAGGGCTACACCTTC. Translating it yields CASSYSSGEGYTF.

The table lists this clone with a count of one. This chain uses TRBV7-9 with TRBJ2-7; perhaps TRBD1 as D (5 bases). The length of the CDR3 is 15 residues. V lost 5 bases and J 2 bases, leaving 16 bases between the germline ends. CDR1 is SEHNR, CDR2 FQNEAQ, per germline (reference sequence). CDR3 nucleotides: TGTGCCAGCAGCATAAGGGGCGCCAACCCCTACGAGCAGTACTTC. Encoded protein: CASSIRGANPYEQYF. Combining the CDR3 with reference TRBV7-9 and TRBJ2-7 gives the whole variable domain DTGVSQNPRHKITKRGQNVTFRCDPISEHNRLYWYRQTLGQGPEFLTYFQNEAQLEKSRLLSDRFSAERPKGSFSTLEIQRTEQGDSAMYLCASSIRGANPYEQYFGPGTRLTVT.

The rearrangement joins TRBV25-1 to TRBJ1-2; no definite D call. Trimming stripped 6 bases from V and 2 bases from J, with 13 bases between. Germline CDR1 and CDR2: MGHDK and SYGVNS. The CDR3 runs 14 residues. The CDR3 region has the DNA TGTGCCAGCAGCGATCCCCAGGCCAACTATGGCTACACCTTC. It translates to CASSDPQANYGYTF.

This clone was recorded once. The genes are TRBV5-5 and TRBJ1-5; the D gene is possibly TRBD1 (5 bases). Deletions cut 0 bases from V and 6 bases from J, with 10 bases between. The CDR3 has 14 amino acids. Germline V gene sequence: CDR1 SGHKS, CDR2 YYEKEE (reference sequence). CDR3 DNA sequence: TGTGCCAGCAGCTTGGTTAGGGGATCTCAGCCCCAGCATTTT. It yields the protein CASSLVRGSQPQHF.

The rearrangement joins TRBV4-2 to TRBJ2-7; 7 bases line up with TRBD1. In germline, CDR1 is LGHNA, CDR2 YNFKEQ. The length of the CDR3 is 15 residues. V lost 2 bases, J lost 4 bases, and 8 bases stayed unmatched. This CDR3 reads CASSQYSGTVYEQYF. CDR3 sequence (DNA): TGTGCCAGCAGCCAATACTCCGGGACAGTTTACGAGCAGTACTTC.

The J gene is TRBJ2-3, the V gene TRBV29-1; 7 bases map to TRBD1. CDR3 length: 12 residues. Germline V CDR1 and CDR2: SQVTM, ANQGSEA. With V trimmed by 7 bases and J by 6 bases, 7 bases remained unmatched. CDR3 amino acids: CSADRDPDTQYF. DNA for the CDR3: TGCAGCGCCGACAGGGATCCGGATACGCAGTATTTT.

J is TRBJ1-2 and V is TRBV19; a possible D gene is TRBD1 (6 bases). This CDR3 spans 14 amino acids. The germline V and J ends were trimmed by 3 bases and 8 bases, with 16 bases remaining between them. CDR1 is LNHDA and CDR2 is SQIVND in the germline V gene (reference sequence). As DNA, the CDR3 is TGTGCCAGTAGTATCGACAGGAACCCGGGAGGCTACACCTTC. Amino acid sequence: CASSIDRNPGGYTF.

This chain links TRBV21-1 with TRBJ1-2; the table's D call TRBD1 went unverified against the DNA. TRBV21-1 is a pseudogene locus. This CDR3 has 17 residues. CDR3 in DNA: TGTGCCAGCAGCACCCCAGGCCCGGACAGGGAACGGAATGGCTACACCTTC. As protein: CASSTPGPDRERNGYTF.

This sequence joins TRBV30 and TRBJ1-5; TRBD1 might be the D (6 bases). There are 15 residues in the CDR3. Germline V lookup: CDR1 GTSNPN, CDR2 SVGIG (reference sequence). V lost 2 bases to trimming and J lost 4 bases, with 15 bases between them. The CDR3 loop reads CAWSSGGAGNQPQHF. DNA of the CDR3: TGTGCCTGGAGTTCTGGGGGGGCAGGAAATCAGCCCCAGCATTTT.

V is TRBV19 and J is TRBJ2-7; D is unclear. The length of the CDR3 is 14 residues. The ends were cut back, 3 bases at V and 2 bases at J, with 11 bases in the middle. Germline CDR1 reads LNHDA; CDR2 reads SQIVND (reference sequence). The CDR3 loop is CASSMFPQTYEQYF. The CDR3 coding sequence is TGTGCCAGTAGTATGTTCCCACAGACCTACGAGCAGTACTTC. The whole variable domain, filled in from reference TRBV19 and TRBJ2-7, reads DGGITQSPKYLFRKEGQNVTLSCEQNLNHDAMYWYRQDPGQGLRLIYYSQIVNDFQKGDIAEGYSVSREKKESFPLTVTSAQKNPTAFYLCASSMFPQTYEQYFGPGTRLTVT.

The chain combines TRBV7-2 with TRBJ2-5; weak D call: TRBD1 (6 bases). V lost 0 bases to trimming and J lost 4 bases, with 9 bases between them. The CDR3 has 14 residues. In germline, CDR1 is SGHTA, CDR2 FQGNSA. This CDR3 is CASSLAGAGETQYF. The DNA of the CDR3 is TGTGCCAGCAGCTTAGCGGGGGCGGGAGAGACCCAGTACTTC.

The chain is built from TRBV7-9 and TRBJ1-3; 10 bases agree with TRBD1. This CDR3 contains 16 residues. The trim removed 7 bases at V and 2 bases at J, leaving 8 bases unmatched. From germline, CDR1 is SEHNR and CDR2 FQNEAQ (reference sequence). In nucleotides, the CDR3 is TGTGCCAGCATCCCGGGACAGGGGCTCACTGGAAACACCATATATTTT. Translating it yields CASIPGQGLTGNTIYF. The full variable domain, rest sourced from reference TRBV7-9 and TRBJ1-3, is DTGVSQNPRHKITKRGQNVTFRCDPISEHNRLYWYRQTLGQGPEFLTYFQNEAQLEKSRLLSDRFSAERPKGSFSTLEIQRTEQGDSAMYLCASIPGQGLTGNTIYFGEGSWLTVV.

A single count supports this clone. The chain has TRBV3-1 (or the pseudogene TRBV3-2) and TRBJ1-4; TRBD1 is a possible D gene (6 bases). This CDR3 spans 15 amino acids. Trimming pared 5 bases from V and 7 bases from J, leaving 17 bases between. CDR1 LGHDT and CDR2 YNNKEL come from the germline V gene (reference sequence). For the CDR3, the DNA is TGTGCCAGCAGCTCTGAGCCAGGGGTCGGTGAAAAACTGTTTTTT. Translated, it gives CASSSEPGVGEKLFF.

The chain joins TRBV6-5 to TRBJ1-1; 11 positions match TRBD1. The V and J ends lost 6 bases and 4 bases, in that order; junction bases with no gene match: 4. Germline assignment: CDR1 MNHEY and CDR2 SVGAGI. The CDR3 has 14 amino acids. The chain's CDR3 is CASRTGTGGTEAFF. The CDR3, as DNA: TGTGCCAGCAGAACCGGGACAGGGGGCACTGAAGCTTTCTTT.

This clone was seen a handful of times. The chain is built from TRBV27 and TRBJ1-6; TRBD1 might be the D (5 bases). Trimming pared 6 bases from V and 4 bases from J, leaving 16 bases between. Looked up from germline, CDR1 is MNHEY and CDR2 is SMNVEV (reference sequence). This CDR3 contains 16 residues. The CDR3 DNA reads TGTGCCAGCAGAGTGAGCGGGGGACTGTATAATTCACCCCTCCACTTT. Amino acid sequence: CASRVSGGLYNSPLHF.

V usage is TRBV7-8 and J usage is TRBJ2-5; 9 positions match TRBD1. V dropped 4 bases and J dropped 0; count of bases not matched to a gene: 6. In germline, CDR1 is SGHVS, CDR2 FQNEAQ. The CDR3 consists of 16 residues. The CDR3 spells CASSWGQGGYQETQYF. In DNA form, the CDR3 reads TGTGCCAGCAGCTGGGGACAGGGCGGGTACCAAGAGACCCAGTACTTC.

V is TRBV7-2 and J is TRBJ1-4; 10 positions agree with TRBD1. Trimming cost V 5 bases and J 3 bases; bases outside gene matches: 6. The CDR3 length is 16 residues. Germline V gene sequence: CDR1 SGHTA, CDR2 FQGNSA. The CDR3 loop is CASSVGTGEANEKLFF. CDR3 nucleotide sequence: TGTGCCAGCAGCGTTGGGACAGGGGAGGCTAATGAAAAACTGTTTTTT.

DNA of the CDR3: TGTGCCAGCAGCTCAGGGGGCTATGGCTACACCTTC. Translated, it gives CASSSGGYGYTF. This chain connects TRBV7-9 to TRBJ1-2; 7 nucleotides line up with TRBD1. V lost 4 bases and J lost 4; bases outside the gene matches: 0. The CDR3 runs to 12 residues. Looked up from germline, CDR1 is SEHNR and CDR2 is FQNEAQ (reference sequence).

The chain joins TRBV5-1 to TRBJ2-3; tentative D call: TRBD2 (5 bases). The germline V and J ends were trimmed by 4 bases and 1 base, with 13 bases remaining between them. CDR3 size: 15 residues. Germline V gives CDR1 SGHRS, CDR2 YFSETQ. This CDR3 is CASSTKLGGTDTQYF. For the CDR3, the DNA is TGCGCCAGCAGCACCAAACTAGGAGGCACAGATACGCAGTATTTT.

The CDR3 protein is CASSFPNNEQFF. In DNA form, the CDR3 reads TGCGCCAGCAGCTTCCCAAACAATGAGCAGTTCTTC. The chain employs TRBV5-1 and TRBJ2-1; no definite D call. This CDR3 region has 12 residues. The V and J ends lost 2 bases and 5 bases respectively, with 5 bases between them. CDR1 and CDR2 (germline): SGHRS, YFSETQ.

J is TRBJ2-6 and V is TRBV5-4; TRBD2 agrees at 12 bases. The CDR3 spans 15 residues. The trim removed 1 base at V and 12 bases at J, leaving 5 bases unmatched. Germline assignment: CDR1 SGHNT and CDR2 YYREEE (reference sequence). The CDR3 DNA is TGTGCCAGCAGCTTGACTAGCGGGGGGCGCTCCGTCCTGACTTTC. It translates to CASSLTSGGRSVLTF. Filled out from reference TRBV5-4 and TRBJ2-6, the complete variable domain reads ETGVTQSPTHLIKTRGQQVTLRCSSQSGHNTVSWYQQALGQGPQFIFQYYREEENGRGNFPPRFSGLQFPNYSSELNVNALELDDSALYLCASSLTSGGRSVLTFGAGSRLTVL.

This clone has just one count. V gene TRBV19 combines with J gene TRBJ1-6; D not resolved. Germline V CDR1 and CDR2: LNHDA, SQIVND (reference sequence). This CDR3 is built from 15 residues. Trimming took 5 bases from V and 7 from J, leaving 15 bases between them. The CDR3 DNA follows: TGTGCCAGTAGTGTCCACAGTGGTAGAAATTCACCCCTCCACTTT. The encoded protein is CASSVHSGRNSPLHF.